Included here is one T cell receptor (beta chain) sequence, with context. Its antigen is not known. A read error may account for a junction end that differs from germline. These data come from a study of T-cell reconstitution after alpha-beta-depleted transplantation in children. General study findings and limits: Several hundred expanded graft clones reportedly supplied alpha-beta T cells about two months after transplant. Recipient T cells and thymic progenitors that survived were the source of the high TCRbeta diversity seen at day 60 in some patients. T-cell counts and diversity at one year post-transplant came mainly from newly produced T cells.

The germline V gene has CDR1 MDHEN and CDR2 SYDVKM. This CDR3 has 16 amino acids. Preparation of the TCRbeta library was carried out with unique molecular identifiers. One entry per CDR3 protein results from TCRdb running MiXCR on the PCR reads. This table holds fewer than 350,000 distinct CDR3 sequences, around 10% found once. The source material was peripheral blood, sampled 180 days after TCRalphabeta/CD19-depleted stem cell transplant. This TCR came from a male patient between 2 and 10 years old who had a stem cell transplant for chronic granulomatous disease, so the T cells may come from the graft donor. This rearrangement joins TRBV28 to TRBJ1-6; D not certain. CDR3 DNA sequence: TGTGCCAGCAGTTTCCCTGGACTAATCTATAATTCACCCCTCCTCTTT. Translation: CASSFPGLIYNSPLLF.